One and the same sample provided the 21 T cell receptor beta chains below, sequenced in a study of siplizumab effects on memory and regulatory T cells. Clones were sequenced by immunoSEQ multiplex PCR, and TCRdb holds only the in-frame ones, with some missing. The data contain 90,000 to 150,000 clones, about 94% of them singletons. Sequences were obtained from non-Treg CD4+ T cells sorted from blood. All receptors derive from a human donor in good health.

This chain uses TRBV14 with TRBJ2-2; D unclear. V lost 4 bases to trimming and J lost 3 bases, with 6 bases between them. The length of the CDR3 is 13 residues. CDR1 and CDR2 (germline): SGHDN, FVKESK. The CDR3 region is CASSRYYTGELFF. As DNA, the CDR3 is TGTGCCAGCAGCCGATACTACACCGGGGAGCTGTTTTTT.

The rearrangement uses TRBV5-1 and TRBJ2-5; 10 bases line up with TRBD2. The CDR3 contains 17 residues. V lost 2 bases, J lost 0 bases, and 7 bases stayed unmatched. From germline, CDR1 is SGHRS and CDR2 YFSETQ. CDR3 in amino acids: CASSFALAGGYQETQYF. CDR3 nucleotides: TGCGCCAGCAGCTTCGCCTTAGCGGGGGGATACCAAGAGACCCAGTACTTC.

This chain joins TRBV7-2 and TRBJ1-2; 8 bases align to TRBD1. Germline values: CDR1 SGHTA, CDR2 FQGNSA. This CDR3 region has 14 residues. The J segment lost 8 bases and the V segment lost 4 bases, leaving 9 bases of the junction unmatched. CDR3 region: CASSSKRGQGGYTF. CDR3 DNA sequence: TGTGCCAGCAGCTCGAAAAGAGGACAGGGCGGCTACACCTTC. Using reference TRBV7-2 and TRBJ1-2 for the parts outside the CDR3, the full variable domain is GAGVSQSPSNKVTEKGKDVELRCDPISGHTALYWYRQSLGQGLEFLIYFQGNSAPDKSGLPSDRFSAERTGGSVSTLTIQRTQQEDSAVYLCASSSKRGQGGYTFGSGTRLTVV.

This chain uses TRBV5-1 with TRBJ2-3; maybe TRBD1 (6 bases). This CDR3 contains 14 residues. V dropped 10 bases and J dropped 2 bases, with 17 bases sitting between them. Germline CDR1 reads SGHRS; CDR2 reads YFSETQ. The CDR3 reads CAGKQGVDTDTQYF. The CDR3 DNA sequence: TGCGCCGGGAAACAGGGCGTAGACACAGATACGCAGTATTTT.

This chain joins TRBV5-1 and TRBJ2-7; perhaps TRBD2 as D (6 bases). The length of the CDR3 is 13 residues. CDR1 and CDR2 from the germline V gene are SGHRS and YFSETQ. V was clipped by 0 bases and J by 3 bases, with 7 bases between them. CDR3 sequence (DNA): TGCGCCAGCAGCTTGGATAGCGGCTACGAGCAGTACTTC. It yields the protein CASSLDSGYEQYF.

The V call is TRBV7-3, the J call TRBJ2-2; 9 positions match TRBD2. The CDR3 runs 16 residues. Per germline, CDR1 SGHTA and CDR2 FQGTGA. V dropped 3 bases and J dropped 2; count of bases not matched to a gene: 4. The CDR3 protein is CASSLSSGVNTGELFF. CDR3 nucleotide sequence: TGTGCCAGCAGCTTGTCTAGCGGGGTTAACACCGGGGAGCTGTTTTTT.

The chain combines TRBV19 with TRBJ2-2, with 11 bases that match TRBD2. The germline gives CDR1 LNHDA, CDR2 SQIVND (reference sequence). The CDR3 loop spans 14 amino acids. After removal of 6 bases from V and 6 bases from J, the junction contained 3 bases not matched to a gene. CDR3 amino acids: CASSRSGGAGELFF. In DNA, the CDR3 is TGTGCCAGTAGCCGTAGCGGGGGGGCCGGGGAGCTGTTTTTT.

This chain uses TRBV2 with TRBJ2-7; TRBD2 aligns across 15 bases. Looked up from germline, CDR1 is SNHLY and CDR2 is FYNNEI. This CDR3 spans 17 amino acids. V gave up 6 bases and J gave up 0 bases; unmatched junction bases: 6. CDR3 region: CASRSGTSGGSSYEQYF. The CDR3 coding sequence is TGTGCCAGCAGATCCGGGACTAGCGGGGGGAGCTCCTACGAGCAGTACTTC.

V and J are TRBV28 and TRBJ2-3; TRBD2 agrees at 12 bases. CDR1 MDHEN and CDR2 SYDVKM come from the germline V gene. Trimming removed 1 base from V and 0 bases from J; junction bases left unmatched: 8. This CDR3 has 19 residues. CDR3 residues: CASSLYTSGGPVSTDTQYF. As DNA, the CDR3 is TGTGCCAGCAGTTTATATACTAGCGGGGGGCCCGTAAGCACAGATACGCAGTATTTT.

In this sample, this clone turned up once. J is TRBJ2-3 and V is TRBV6-5, with 7 bases that match TRBD1. CDR1 and CDR2 from the germline V gene are MNHEY and SVGAGI. J lost 3 bases, V lost 5 bases, and 2 bases had no gene match. CDR3 length equals 13 residues. The CDR3 here is CASSRQGTDTQYF. As DNA, the CDR3 is TGTGCCAGCAGTAGACAGGGAACAGATACGCAGTATTTT.

The chain recombines TRBV5-1 with TRBJ2-3; D is possibly TRBD1 (6 bases). CDR1 SGHRS and CDR2 YFSETQ come from the germline V gene. V lost 4 bases to trimming and J lost 0 bases, with 9 bases between them. This CDR3 has 14 amino acids. The CDR3 coding sequence is TGCGCCAGCAGCACCGGACAGAGCACAGATACGCAGTATTTT. This encodes CASSTGQSTDTQYF.

V gene TRBV6-6 combines with J gene TRBJ1-5; 8 nucleotides agree with TRBD1. CDR1 MNHNY and CDR2 SVGAGI come from the germline V gene (reference sequence). This CDR3 comprises 14 residues. Losses at the gene ends were 6 bases for V and 4 bases for J; bases not matched to a gene: 5. The chain's CDR3 is CASSKTGENQPQHF. CDR3 coding DNA: TGTGCCAGCAGCAAGACAGGGGAAAATCAGCCCCAGCATTTT.

This clone was seen more than once but under ten times. The chain links TRBV28 to TRBJ1-1; no reliable D call. Per germline, CDR1 MDHEN and CDR2 SYDVKM. CDR3 length: 11 amino acids. Trimming removed 8 bases at V and 1 base at J, with 5 bases between. CDR3 coding DNA: TGTGCCAGCCGACGGAACACTGAAGCTTTCTTT. It translates to CASRRNTEAFF.

This clone has more than one count but fewer than ten. The chain carries TRBV6-6 and TRBJ1-6, with a tentative D call TRBD1 (5 bases). Deletions cut 4 bases from V and 8 bases from J, with 12 bases between. The CDR3 contains 14 residues. Germline loops: CDR1 MNHNY, CDR2 SVGAGI (reference sequence). The DNA of the CDR3 is TGTGCCAGCAGTTCGGGACTCCGGGATTCACCCCTCCACTTT. Encoded protein: CASSSGLRDSPLHF.

The chain links TRBV29-1 to TRBJ1-4, with 9 positions matching TRBD1. CDR3 length: 18 amino acids. From germline, CDR1 is SQVTM and CDR2 ANQGSEA. Losses at the gene ends were 6 bases for V and 0 bases for J; bases not matched to a gene: 14. CDR3 loop: CSVPGQGGVLATNEKLFF. For the CDR3, the DNA is TGCAGCGTCCCGGGACAGGGAGGGGTCCTTGCAACTAATGAAAAACTGTTTTTT.

This rearrangement joins TRBV4-3 to TRBJ1-6; a possible D gene is TRBD1 (5 bases). The CDR3 has 15 amino acids. Germline assignment: CDR1 LGHNA and CDR2 YSLEER. V lost 6 bases to trimming and J lost 3 bases, with 12 bases between them. The DNA of the CDR3 is TGCGCCAGCAGACAACAACAGGTCTATAATTCACCCCTCCACTTT. Translating gives CASRQQQVYNSPLHF.

This clone was recorded only once. This chain joins TRBV10-3 and TRBJ2-7; 7 nucleotides align to TRBD1. V shed 0 bases, J shed 4 bases, and the junction held 6 bases outside the gene matches. CDR1 is ENHRY, CDR2 SYGVKD, per germline. This CDR3 spans 15 amino acids. The CDR3 sequence: CAISESVTGTYEQYF. The DNA of the CDR3 is TGTGCCATCAGTGAGTCGGTGACAGGGACATACGAGCAGTACTTC.

V gene TRBV12-5 combines with J gene TRBJ2-5, with 10 bases matching TRBD2. This CDR3 region has 16 residues. The germline V gene has CDR1 LGHNT and CDR2 FRNRAP. V shed 2 bases and J 2 bases; nucleotides not matched to a gene: 5. The CDR3 DNA is TGTGCTAGTGGTTTGCCCCGGACTAGCGGACAAGAGACCCAGTACTTC. It is translated as CASGLPRTSGQETQYF.

Details on this clone: Its ends do not fully match the called genes, so a read error is possible. The rearrangement uses TRBV20-1 and TRBJ2-2; D unresolved. This CDR3 comprises 11 residues. Per germline, CDR1 DFQATT and CDR2 SNEGSKA (reference sequence). CDR3 in amino acids: CSVRNTGELFF. The CDR3 DNA sequence: TGCAGTGTTAGAAACACCGGGGAGCTGTTTTTT.

This clone has more than one count but fewer than ten. The J gene is TRBJ2-7, the V gene TRBV15; 9 bases map to TRBD2. V dropped 0 bases and J dropped 4; count of bases not matched to a gene: 4. CDR1 and CDR2 from the germline V gene are LNHNV and YYDKDF (reference sequence). There are 15 residues in the CDR3. The CDR3 reads CATSRDGGGAYEQYF. The CDR3, as DNA: TGTGCCACCAGCAGAGATGGCGGGGGGGCGTACGAGCAGTACTTC. The full variable domain, rest sourced from reference TRBV15 and TRBJ2-7, is DAMVIQNPRYQVTQFGKPVTLSCSQTLNHNVMYWYQQKSSQAPKLLFHYYDKDFNNEADTPDNFQSRRPNTSFCFLDIRSPGLGDTAMYLCATSRDGGGAYEQYFGPGTRLTVT.

The chain joins TRBV25-1 to TRBJ1-3; D remains ambiguous. This CDR3 has 15 residues. Trimming stripped 1 base from V and 0 bases from J, with 7 bases between. Germline CDR1 reads MGHDK; CDR2 reads SYGVNS. The CDR3 coding sequence is TGTGCCAGCAGTGAATCAGGTGCCTCTGGAAACACCATATATTTT. Encoded protein: CASSESGASGNTIYF.